This T cell receptor beta chain is drawn from a study of T cell therapy after organ transplantation (dated by TCRdb to the late 2010s). Regarding the research as a whole: Therapy products were autologous CMV-specific T cells expanded in vitro for about 2 weeks with a peptide pool of 30 HLA class I and II CMV epitopes. Each patient got up to 6 T cell doses, given every 2 weeks, and was then monitored for around 28 weeks after finishing therapy. Of the roughly ten patients, eight were classified as clinical responders and two as nonresponders. Patients received a median of 1.92 x 10^8 CMV-specific T cells across 2 to 6 intravenous infusions. Long-term post-therapy blood samples were collected 20 to 29 weeks after completion of therapy. This study was a follow-up analysis of the TRBV repertoire from an open-label phase I trial that tested autologous CMV-specific adoptive T cell therapy in people who had received solid-organ transplants. Long-term post-therapy samples were obtainable from only about 75% of the 10 patients. General study outcomes and caveats: The fold change in CD8 clonality after therapy was inversely correlated with pretherapy clonality, which suggests that less biased repertoires were more open to remodeling. The small number of expansions detected in nonresponders may reflect reduced sample coverage resulting from poor CD8+ T cell yield. Because the cohort was small, confounders such as concurrent antirejection and antiviral medications could not be assessed. Reconstitution after therapy appeared to involve both transferred clonotypes and endogenous clonotypes that were not detected in the therapy products. Before therapy, nonresponders had marked clonal expansions, and after therapy the repertoires of nonresponders changed only minimally.

Looking up the germline V gene yields CDR1 MNHEY and CDR2 SVGAGI. Ends trimmed: V by 0 bases, J by 3 bases; bases unmatched to a gene: 3. Measured from the cysteine to the phenylalanine, the CDR3 is 16 residues long. The sequence is cut down to CDR3 DNA, 48 bases in frame from base 1. This clone has a single count. Its antigen remains undetermined. Per-base quality was not reported, and no clone a single base away is much larger than it. The immunoSEQ two-step, bias-controlled multiplex PCR assay was used to amplify TRB CDR3 regions from genomic DNA. CDR3 libraries were sequenced on an Illumina NextSeq 500. From the authors' description of their analysis: The immunoSEQ Analyzer platform was used for the initial alignment and bioinformatics, which included bias normalization against synthetic CDR3 analogs. Annotation of V, D and J genes followed the definitions in the IMGT database. For further TRBV analyses, VDJtools version 1.1.10 and the R package tcR version 2.2.1.11 were used with default settings. GLIPH analysis was done using default settings in version 1.0. Significant clonotype frequency changes were tested by 2-sided binomial test with Benjamini-Hochberg correction (alpha = 0.01) in CDR3 sequences with at least 5 reads. This immuneACCESS table, as held by TCRdb, lists in-frame sequences with V and J called but not all clones. Of the missing ones, under half trace to an unresolved V gene in checked studies; the others have no known cause. V, J and clone size reflect that table, while D and trimming were determined from the DNA. Within this sample are around 19,000 clones, with less than 90% of them counted one time only. In total, the top ten clones hold about 35% of the sample.

The time point label, read with the paper, signifies: 20-29 weeks after completion of therapy. Patients were solid-organ transplant recipients with drug-resistant/recurrent cytomegalovirus. Some eleven trial participants were selected for repertoire analysis based on availability of post-therapy peripheral blood mononuclear cells. Viable CD3+CD8+CD4- lymphocytes were sorted from PBMCs on a BD FACSAria III. The Qiagen DNeasy Kit was used to extract genomic DNA from the sorted cells. The material was CD8+ T cells from blood, obtained after autologous CMV-specific T cell therapy. The chain is made from TRBV6-5 and TRBJ2-1, and 9 junction bases match TRBD1. This clonotype originated in a human patient who had received a solid organ transplant and had CMV disease. After a transplant, not all T cells may be the patient's own; some may come from the graft donor. At the DNA level, the sequence is TGTGCCAGCAGTTACTCACGGACAGGGGACTACAATGAGCAGTTCTTC. Its translation is CASSYSRTGDYNEQFF.